The 19 T cell receptor beta chains below come from one sample, sequenced in a study of shared clonotypes between healthy human individuals. Profiled with immunoSEQ multiplex PCR; TCRdb holds only in-frame clones, not every one. Of fewer than 1.8 million clones in the sample, 98% were seen once. The sample taken for sequencing was naive CD4+ T cells sorted from blood. Sample subset: CD45RA+ positively selected. These receptors all stem from a man aged 25-45 years in good health.

V and J are TRBV10-3 and TRBJ2-2; D uncertain. Germline CDR1 and CDR2: ENHRY and SYGVKD. Trimming shortened V by 0 bases and J by 6 bases, and 5 bases separated the two germline ends. The CDR3 is made up of 13 amino acids. The CDR3 region is CAISESGSGELFF. In nucleotides, the CDR3 is TGTGCCATCAGTGAGTCAGGGTCCGGGGAGCTGTTTTTT.

The chain is built from TRBV25-1 and TRBJ2-7; no clear D gene. Germline V gene data show CDR1 as MGHDK and CDR2 as SYGVNS. The CDR3 sequence is 12 residues long. With 5 bases removed from V and 9 bases from J, the gap between germline ends came to 14 bases. CDR3 bases: TGTGCCAGCAGTACCTCAGGTCGCGGGCAGTACTTC. This sequence encodes CASSTSGRGQYF.

The chain couples TRBV7-2 to TRBJ2-7, with D perhaps matching TRBD1 (6 bases). Trimming left V 2 bases short and J 6 bases short, with 14 bases between. Germline loops: CDR1 SGHTA, CDR2 FQGNSA. The CDR3 covers 14 residues. This CDR3 reads CASSLKAGVAEQYF. CDR3 bases: TGTGCCAGCAGCTTAAAGGCAGGGGTTGCCGAGCAGTACTTC.

Comment on this clone: This sample includes further DNA sequences coding for the same CDR3. This chain uses TRBV18 with TRBJ1-5, with 8 bases aligning to TRBD1. With V trimmed by 4 bases and J by 5 bases, 1 base remained unmatched. This CDR3 contains 13 residues. The germline V gene has CDR1 KGHSH and CDR2 LQKENI. In DNA form, the CDR3 reads TGTGCCAGCTCACTGGACAGGGATCAGCCCCAGCATTTT. Translated: CASSLDRDQPQHF.

V usage is TRBV5-1 and J usage is TRBJ2-1; 8 nucleotides align to TRBD2. Germline V gene data show CDR1 as SGHRS and CDR2 as YFSETQ. Trimming took 4 bases from V and 5 from J; bases not matched to a gene: 8. This CDR3 has 15 residues. The CDR3 nucleotides are TGCGCCAGCAGCGCGAGCGGGAGAGACAACAATGAGCAGTTCTTC. Its protein is CASSASGRDNNEQFF.

V usage is TRBV28 and J usage is TRBJ2-3, with D hard to call. With 3 bases removed from V and 0 bases from J, the gap between germline ends came to 10 bases. The CDR3 runs 15 residues. The V gene's germline CDR1 is MDHEN and CDR2 SYDVKM. This CDR3 reads CASSLIAYSTDTQYF. DNA of the CDR3: TGTGCCAGCAGTTTGATTGCGTATAGCACAGATACGCAGTATTTT.

The chain combines TRBV6-1 with TRBJ2-7; a possible D gene is TRBD2 (5 bases). The CDR3 has 12 amino acids. Looked up from germline, CDR1 is MNHNS and CDR2 is SASEGT. Trimming pared 7 bases from V and 3 bases from J, leaving 10 bases between. Here the CDR3 reads CASNPGSYEQYF. CDR3 sequence (DNA): TGTGCCAGCAACCCGGGGAGCTACGAGCAGTACTTC.

This clone is a singleton in its sample. The gene calls are TRBV9 and TRBJ2-7, with TRBD2 identical over 10 bases. Per germline, CDR1 SGDLS and CDR2 YYNGEE. The CDR3 totals 16 residues. Unmatched junction bases numbered 8, after V lost 0 bases and J lost 5 bases. CDR3 nucleotides: TGTGCCAGCAGCGTAGGGCTAGCGGGAGTATGGAACGAGCAGTACTTC. Encoded protein: CASSVGLAGVWNEQYF.

The genes are TRBV5-8 and TRBJ1-2; tentative D call: TRBD1 (5 bases). This CDR3 has 13 amino acids. V gave up 1 base and J gave up 5 bases, with 9 bases separating them. Germline lookup yields CDR1 SGHTS and CDR2 YDEGEE. The CDR3 DNA sequence: TGTGCCAGCAGCTTGACAGGAGTGTATGGCTACACCTTC. Translation gives CASSLTGVYGYTF.

V and J are TRBV5-1 and TRBJ2-1; 7 bases are a match to TRBD1. Germline lookup yields CDR1 SGHRS and CDR2 YFSETQ. J was trimmed by 6 bases and V by 5 bases; bases with no gene match: 11. This CDR3 spans 15 amino acids. DNA of the CDR3: TGCGCCAGCAGTTTAACGGGACAGAGGATCAATGAGCAGTTCTTC. It specifies CASSLTGQRINEQFF.

The rearrangement uses TRBV5-1 and TRBJ2-7; 7 bases are shared with TRBD1. Per the germline V gene, CDR1 is SGHRS and CDR2 is YFSETQ. The junction had 12 bases not matched to a gene; V was cut back by 5 bases and J by 4 bases. The CDR3 is 15 amino acids. The CDR3 region has the DNA TGCGCCAGCAGTTTTTCGACAGGGCCTTCGTACGAGCAGTACTTC. This encodes CASSFSTGPSYEQYF. The variable domain in full, completed from reference TRBV5-1 and TRBJ2-7, reads KAGVTQTPRYLIKTRGQQVTLSCSPISGHRSVSWYQQTPGQGLQFLFEYFSETQRNKGNFPGRFSGRQFSNSRSEMNVSTLELGDSALYLCASSFSTGPSYEQYFGPGTRLTVT.

The rearrangement joins TRBV7-9 to TRBJ2-7, with D perhaps TRBD1 (6 bases). This CDR3 region has 14 residues. V lost 2 bases and J 5 bases, leaving 13 bases between the germline ends. Germline V gene sequence: CDR1 SEHNR, CDR2 FQNEAQ (reference sequence). In DNA form, the CDR3 reads TGTGCCAGCAGCTTACAGGGGAATCGAGACGAGCAGTACTTC. This codes for CASSLQGNRDEQYF. Based on the CDR3 plus reference TRBV7-9 and TRBJ2-7, the full variable domain is DTGVSQNPRHKITKRGQNVTFRCDPISEHNRLYWYRQTLGQGPEFLTYFQNEAQLEKSRLLSDRFSAERPKGSFSTLEIQRTEQGDSAMYLCASSLQGNRDEQYFGPGTRLTVT.

This chain connects TRBV19 to TRBJ2-1, with TRBD2 identical over 14 bases. The ends lost 10 bases at V and 7 bases at J; junction bases unmatched: 3. CDR1 LNHDA and CDR2 SQIVND come from the germline V gene (reference sequence). This CDR3 contains 13 residues. CDR3 loop: CATGTSGSNEQFF. The CDR3 bases are TGTGCCACCGGGACTAGCGGGAGTAATGAGCAGTTCTTC.

The chain uses TRBV6-1 and TRBJ1-2, with 7 nucleotides matching TRBD1. V trimming: 3 bases; J trimming: 2 bases; junction bases outside the gene matches: 6. The germline V gene has CDR1 MNHNS and CDR2 SASEGT. The CDR3 is 15 residues long. DNA for the CDR3: TGTGCCAGCAGTGACCGATACAGGGGCAACTATGGCTACACCTTC. Its protein is CASSDRYRGNYGYTF.

The V gene is TRBV6-6, the J gene TRBJ1-1, with D perhaps matching TRBD1 (5 bases). The CDR3 length is 14 residues. Germline assignment: CDR1 MNHNY and CDR2 SVGAGI (reference sequence). V was cut by 5 bases and J by 3 bases, with 13 bases left in between. The CDR3 loop reads CASSQPGVDTEAFF. Here the CDR3 DNA reads TGTGCCAGCAGTCAACCGGGGGTCGACACTGAAGCTTTCTTT.

This clone showed up just once. The chain links TRBV15 to TRBJ1-5; 7 bases are a match to TRBD1. V was clipped by 5 bases and J by 0 bases; unmatched bases: 13. Germline lookup yields CDR1 LNHNV and CDR2 YYDKDF (reference sequence). CDR3 length equals 18 residues. DNA for the CDR3: TGTGCCACCAGCCCTCGGGTACTACAGGGGTATAGCAATCAGCCCCAGCATTTT. It yields the protein CATSPRVLQGYSNQPQHF.

Concerning this clone itself: Within the sample, other DNA sequences also encode this same CDR3. The chain uses TRBV5-1 and TRBJ1-4; D is ambiguous. Germline CDR1 reads SGHRS; CDR2 reads YFSETQ. V lost 0 bases and J 3 bases, leaving 6 bases between the germline ends. The CDR3 consists of 14 residues. Here the CDR3 DNA reads TGCGCCAGCAGCTTGGGTACAGCTAATGAAAAACTGTTTTTT. Amino acid sequence: CASSLGTANEKLFF.

The chain's CDR3 is CASSPREIPGELFF. CDR3 coding DNA: TGTGCCAGCAGCCCTCGGGAGATTCCCGGGGAGCTGTTTTTT. The chain recombines TRBV14 with TRBJ2-2, with D possibly matching TRBD2 (6 bases). Germline V gives CDR1 SGHDN, CDR2 FVKESK. With 4 bases removed from V and 6 bases from J, the gap between germline ends came to 12 bases. The CDR3 totals 14 residues.

This chain joins TRBV4-2 and TRBJ2-5; 9 bases are shared with TRBD2. Germline V gene lookup returns CDR1 LGHNA and CDR2 YNFKEQ. The junction had 22 bases not matched to a gene; V was cut back by 4 bases and J by 4 bases. CDR3 length equals 20 residues. The chain's CDR3 is CASSPEKAGGSSLLGETQYF. The CDR3 DNA is TGTGCCAGCAGCCCGGAAAAAGCGGGAGGCTCGTCCTTATTGGGAGAGACCCAGTACTTC.